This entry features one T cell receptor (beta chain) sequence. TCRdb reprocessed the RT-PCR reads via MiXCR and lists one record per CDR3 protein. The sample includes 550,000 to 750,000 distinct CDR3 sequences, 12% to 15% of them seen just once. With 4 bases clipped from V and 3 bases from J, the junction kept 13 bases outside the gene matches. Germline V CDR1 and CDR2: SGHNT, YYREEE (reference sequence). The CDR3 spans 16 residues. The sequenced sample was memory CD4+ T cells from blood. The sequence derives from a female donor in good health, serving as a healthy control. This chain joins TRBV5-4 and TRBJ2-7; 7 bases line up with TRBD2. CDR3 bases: TGTGCCAGCAGCCTGGGTGGAGCGGGAACGGGCTACGAGCAGTACTTC. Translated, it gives CASSLGGAGTGYEQYF. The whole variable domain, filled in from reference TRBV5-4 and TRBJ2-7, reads ETGVTQSPTHLIKTRGQQVTLRCSSQSGHNTVSWYQQALGQGPQFIFQYYREEENGRGNFPPRFSGLQFPNYSSELNVNALELDDSALYLCASSLGGAGTGYEQYFGPGTRLTVT.